Below are 14 T cell receptor beta chains sequenced from a single sample in a study of vaccination and CD4 T cells after COVID-19. Treatment meaning: approximately nine-day PBMC culture with coronavirus spike peptide pools or control peptides (ViraFEST assay). Their target antigens are unknown. Sequencing of the DNA from cultured CD4+ T cells was carried out with the Oncomine TCR Beta short-read assay. Each CDR3 protein is one row after TCRdb ran MiXCR on the PCR reads. This sample has around 14,000 distinct CDR3 sequences; about 55% occur once, and the top ten carry approximately 9.5%. Sequenced sample: CD4+ T cells from blood, cultured in vitro. All receptors come from a human donor who had recovered from COVID-19.

This clonotype was counted only a few times. V is TRBV7-8 and J is TRBJ1-5; D remains ambiguous. CDR1 is SGHVS, CDR2 FQNEAQ, per germline. The CDR3 runs 15 residues. Trimming removed 4 bases at V and 7 bases at J, with 17 bases between. DNA for the CDR3: TGTGCCAGCAGCTGGAGTGAGGGTAGCCTGCAGCCCCAGCATTTT. Translated: CASSWSEGSLQPQHF.

In nucleotides, the CDR3 is TGTGCCAGCAGTTACTCGAGAGGGCTGAGCTCCTACGAGCAGTACTTC. It translates to CASSYSRGLSSYEQYF. The genes are TRBV6-5 and TRBJ2-7, with D perhaps matching TRBD2 (5 bases). Germline V CDR1 and CDR2: MNHEY, SVGAGI. The CDR3 is 16 residues long. V lost 0 bases and J lost 0, with 12 bases in between.

This clonotype was recorded a few times. V is TRBV7-2 and J is TRBJ1-1, with D perhaps matching TRBD1 (6 bases). Trimming shortened V by 8 bases and J by 2 bases, and 15 bases separated the two germline ends. Germline V gives CDR1 SGHTA, CDR2 FQGNSA. The CDR3 totals 14 residues. DNA of the CDR3: TGTGCCAGCGGTGGACGAGGGGGAAACACTGAAGCTTTCTTT. Residues: CASGGRGGNTEAFF.

This clonotype was seen a handful of times. The chain has TRBV20-1 and TRBJ2-5; perhaps TRBD2 as D (6 bases). Trimming took 6 bases from V and 4 from J, leaving 15 bases between them. Germline CDR1 is DFQATT and CDR2 is SNEGSKA (reference sequence). The CDR3 runs 13 residues. The CDR3 here is CSAPRWGGETQYF. The DNA for the CDR3 is TGCAGTGCCCCAAGGTGGGGAGGAGAGACCCAGTACTTC.

The chain links TRBV20-1 to TRBJ2-1, with 8 nucleotides matching TRBD2. The CDR3 spans 15 residues. V was clipped by 1 base and J by 6 bases; unmatched bases: 8. Germline V gene data show CDR1 as DFQATT and CDR2 as SNEGSKA (reference sequence). CDR3 region: CSARGRAGDGNEQFF. In DNA, the CDR3 is TGCAGTGCTAGAGGACGAGCGGGAGACGGCAATGAGCAGTTCTTC.

This sequence joins TRBV20-1 and TRBJ2-1, with 7 nucleotides matching TRBD2. This CDR3 spans 15 amino acids. V was clipped by 3 bases and J by 0 bases; unmatched bases: 5. Germline CDR1 and CDR2: DFQATT and SNEGSKA (reference sequence). CDR3 DNA: TGCAGTGCTAGGAGTCTAGCGGACTCCTACAATGAGCAGTTCTTC. It specifies CSARSLADSYNEQFF.

There are a few counts of this clonotype. The chain couples TRBV12-3 or TRBV12-4 to TRBJ1-5, with 8 bases fitting TRBD1. The CDR3 contains 14 residues. The J segment lost 2 bases and the V segment lost 6 bases, leaving 3 bases of the junction unmatched. The CDR3 DNA follows: TGTGCCAGCAGCCAGACAGGGGGCAATCAGCCCCAGCATTTT. Translating it yields CASSQTGGNQPQHF.

This clonotype has only one observation. The chain has TRBV7-6 and TRBJ2-7, with D possibly matching TRBD1 (6 bases). From germline, CDR1 is SGHVS and CDR2 FNYEAQ. The CDR3 has 15 amino acids. The V end was cut by 4 bases, the J end by 5 bases, with 18 bases between. CDR3 residues: CASSSQPRQAHEQYF. The CDR3 nucleotides read TGTGCCAGCAGCTCCCAGCCTAGACAGGCCCACGAGCAGTACTTC.

The chain uses TRBV28 and TRBJ1-3, with 7 bases identical to TRBD1. J was trimmed by 0 bases and V by 7 bases; bases with no gene match: 6. The CDR3 has 15 residues. CDR1 and CDR2 (germline): MDHEN, SYDVKM. The CDR3 spells CASTTGTNSGNTIYF. DNA of the CDR3: TGTGCCAGCACGACAGGGACTAACTCTGGAAACACCATATATTTT.

V usage is TRBV11-3 and J usage is TRBJ2-3, with 10 bases matching TRBD2. The germline CDR1 and CDR2 sequences are SGHNT and YENEEA. The V segment lost 5 bases and the J segment 5 bases; nucleotides outside the gene matches: 13. The CDR3 spans 17 residues. DNA for the CDR3: TGTGCCAGCAGCCTACGGGGGAGCGGGGGGGCCAAAGATACGCAGTATTTT. Its protein is CASSLRGSGGAKDTQYF.

The rearrangement uses TRBV25-1 and TRBJ1-2; D is possibly TRBD1 (5 bases). This CDR3 has 15 residues. Germline lookup yields CDR1 MGHDK and CDR2 SYGVNS. Trimming took 1 base from V and 4 from J, leaving 13 bases between them. The CDR3 DNA reads TGTGCCAGCAGTGAATTGGCAGGGTTCAGCTATGGCTACACCTTC. Translated: CASSELAGFSYGYTF.

J is TRBJ2-5 and V is TRBV20-1; D is undetermined. Germline V gives CDR1 DFQATT, CDR2 SNEGSKA (reference sequence). The CDR3 extends over 13 amino acids. Trimming stripped 6 bases from V and 2 bases from J, with 13 bases between. The CDR3 is CSAKRGRQETQYF. The CDR3 bases are TGCAGTGCCAAGAGAGGAAGACAAGAGACCCAGTACTTC.

The chain has TRBV12-3 or TRBV12-4 and TRBJ2-3; D unresolved. This CDR3 is built from 14 residues. Trimming took off 2 bases at V and 4 bases at J, with 10 bases between the two ends. Here the CDR3 reads CASSLTVNPDTQYF. The CDR3 bases are TGTGCCAGCAGTTTAACGGTTAATCCAGATACGCAGTATTTT.

V usage is TRBV6-5 and J usage is TRBJ2-5; TRBD2 aligns across 13 bases. The CDR3 contains 15 residues. V trimming: 4 bases; J trimming: 5 bases; junction bases outside the gene matches: 4. Germline CDR1 MNHEY, CDR2 SVGAGI. The CDR3 coding sequence is TGTGCCAGCAGTTGGAGGACTAGCGGGGGTGAGACCCAGTACTTC. This gives the protein CASSWRTSGGETQYF.